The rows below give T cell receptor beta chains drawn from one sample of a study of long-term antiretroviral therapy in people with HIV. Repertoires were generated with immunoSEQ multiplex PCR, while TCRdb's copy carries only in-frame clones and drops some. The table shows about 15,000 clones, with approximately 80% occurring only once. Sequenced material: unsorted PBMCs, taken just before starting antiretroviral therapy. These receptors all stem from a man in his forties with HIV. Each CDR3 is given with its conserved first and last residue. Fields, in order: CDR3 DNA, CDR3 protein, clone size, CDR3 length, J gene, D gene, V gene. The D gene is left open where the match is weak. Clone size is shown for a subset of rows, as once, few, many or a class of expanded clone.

TGCGCCAGCAGCCAAGATGGGGACTTATTGAACGAGCAGTACTTC | CASSQDGDLLNEQYF | NA | 15 | TRBJ2-7 | NA | TRBV4-1
TGCGCCAGCAGCCAAACAGGGGCTGGGGCTGGAAACACCATATATTTT | CASSQTGAGAGNTIYF | NA | 16 | TRBJ1-3 | TRBD1 | TRBV4-1
TGCAGCGTTGTCGAACCGAACACTGAAGCTTTCTTT | CSVVEPNTEAFF | NA | 12 | TRBJ1-1 | NA | TRBV29-1
TGTGCTAGTGCCAACACCGGGGTTCCTAATGAAAAACTGTTTTTT | CASANTGVPNEKLFF | once | 15 | TRBJ1-4 | NA | TRBV12-5
TGCGCCAGCAGCCAAGCACAGAACTATGGCTACACCTTC | CASSQAQNYGYTF | NA | 13 | TRBJ1-2 | NA | TRBV4-1
TGTGCCAGCAGCTTGGGCAGGACGACAGATACGCAGTATTTT | CASSLGRTTDTQYF | NA | 14 | TRBJ2-3 | NA | TRBV7-9
TGTGCCAGCAGTAAGACCCTTAGCGTCTCGCCCGAGACCCAGTACTTC | CASSKTLSVSPETQYF | NA | 16 | TRBJ2-5 | NA | TRBV27
TGTGCCAGCAGTTTACGCGGGGGCGCGATAGTCTACGAGCAGTACTTC | CASSLRGGAIVYEQYF | NA | 16 | TRBJ2-7 | NA | TRBV27
TGTGCCAGCAGTGTCCTTCGTGGGGCCACAACAGATACGCAGTATTTT | CASSVLRGATTDTQYF | NA | 16 | TRBJ2-3 | NA | TRBV2
TGTGCCAGCAGCCGGACTAGCGGCTTAGCTCCAGGGGAGCTGTTTTTT | CASSRTSGLAPGELFF | NA | 16 | TRBJ2-2 | TRBD2 | TRBV4-2
TGTGCCAGACGCGGACGGGACAACAAGCAGTACTTC | CARRGRDNKQYF | NA | 12 | TRBJ2-7 | NA | TRBV2
TGTGCCAGCAGCCGGACAGGGGATAGCAATCAGCCCCAGCATTTT | CASSRTGDSNQPQHF | NA | 15 | TRBJ1-5 | TRBD1 | TRBV6-1
TGTGCCATTCTCCTCAAGGGCTCAATTAGCAACACCTTC | CAILLKGSISNTF | NA | 13 | TRBJ1-2 | NA | TRBV2
TGTGCCAGCAGCCTCAGGGGTAACTATGGCTACACCTTC | CASSLRGNYGYTF | NA | 13 | TRBJ1-2 | NA | TRBV13
TGTGCCAGCAGCTTATCAGGAGGGGATGGCTACACCTTC | CASSLSGGDGYTF | few | 13 | TRBJ1-2 | NA | TRBV7-9
TGTGCCAGCAGCTTGGTTCGCGGGGGGCTGTCCTACAATGAGCAGTTCTTC | CASSLVRGGLSYNEQFF | NA | 17 | TRBJ2-1 | TRBD2 | TRBV5-6
TGTGCTCACAGCGGGACAGGAGGGTCGATCGAGCAGTACTTC | CAHSGTGGSIEQYF | few | 14 | TRBJ2-7 | NA | TRBV21-1
TGTGCCAGCTCACCACAGAACACAAAAACTAATGAAAAACTGTTTTTT | CASSPQNTKTNEKLFF | NA | 16 | TRBJ1-4 | NA | TRBV18
TGTGCCAGCAGCTACGGACCCCTCGACACTGAAGCTTTCTTT | CASSYGPLDTEAFF | NA | 14 | TRBJ1-1 | NA | TRBV6-5
TGTGCCAGCAGTTCTCGGGACAGGGTCAATCAGCCCCAGCATTTT | CASSSRDRVNQPQHF | NA | 15 | TRBJ1-5 | TRBD1 | TRBV28
TGTGCCAGCAGCTTGTCGTTTAGTGGGGAGACCCAGTACTTC | CASSLSFSGETQYF | NA | 14 | TRBJ2-5 | NA | TRBV7-2
TGTGCCAGCAGTGAATCTGACAGGTCAGGAAGCACTGAAGCTTTCTTT | CASSESDRSGSTEAFF | NA | 16 | TRBJ1-1 | NA | TRBV25-1
TGTGCCAGCAGCTTAATAGGGCGGGCAGATACGCAGTATTTT | CASSLIGRADTQYF | NA | 14 | TRBJ2-3 | NA | TRBV11-2
TGCGCCAGCAGCTCTATCGTACAGGGTACCGGGGAGCTGTTTTTT | CASSSIVQGTGELFF | NA | 15 | TRBJ2-2 | NA | TRBV5-1
TGTGCCAGCAGCGTAGAGGGGGGGTCTGGAAACACCATATATTTT | CASSVEGGSGNTIYF | NA | 15 | TRBJ1-3 | NA | TRBV9
TGTGCCAGCTCGCTTAAACAGGGAATTAGCGCCGGGGAGCTGTTTTTT | CASSLKQGISAGELFF | NA | 16 | TRBJ2-2 | NA | TRBV18
TGTGCCAGCAGCTATACCGGGACAGGGCGAGACGAGCAGTACTTC | CASSYTGTGRDEQYF | NA | 15 | TRBJ2-7 | TRBD1 | TRBV7-9
TGTGCCAGCAGTGAGTGGGGCCGCGGCTCTGAAGCTTTCTTT | CASSEWGRGSEAFF | NA | 14 | TRBJ1-1 | NA | TRBV2
TGTGCCAGCAGCTCCCGTCCTGGGACTAGCGAGACAGATACGCAGTATTTT | CASSSRPGTSETDTQYF | NA | 17 | TRBJ2-3 | TRBD2 | TRBV7-4
TGTGCCAGCAGCCGGGGGACTGAAGCTTTCTTT | CASSRGTEAFF | NA | 11 | TRBJ1-1 | NA | TRBV25-1
TGTGCCAGCAGCTATAGGACAGGGCTATACAATGAGCAGTTCTTC | CASSYRTGLYNEQFF | NA | 15 | TRBJ2-1 | TRBD1 | TRBV7-9
TGCGCCAGCAGCTTGTCGGGGTTGGAGAACACTGAAGCTTTCTTT | CASSLSGLENTEAFF | NA | 15 | TRBJ1-1 | NA | TRBV5-1
TGTGCCAGCAGCACAACCGGGGTTTCGTCTGGAAACACCATATATTTT | CASSTTGVSSGNTIYF | once | 16 | TRBJ1-3 | NA | TRBV11-2
TGTGCCAGCCAGAAAGACGGGCAGCCCCAGCATTTT | CASQKDGQPQHF | NA | 12 | TRBJ1-5 | NA | TRBV6-6
TGCGCCAGCAGCTTCGACAGGGGGCTGGGCTATGGCTACACCTTC | CASSFDRGLGYGYTF | NA | 15 | TRBJ1-2 | TRBD1 | TRBV5-1
TGCGCCAGCAGCTCGGGACAGGGGGTAAAACAAGAGACCCAGTACTTC | CASSSGQGVKQETQYF | NA | 16 | TRBJ2-5 | TRBD1 | TRBV5-1
TGTGCCAGCAGCTTAGAACAGAGCTCCTACAATGAGCAGTTCTTC | CASSLEQSSYNEQFF | NA | 15 | TRBJ2-1 | NA | TRBV7-9
TGCAGCGTTGAAACAGGGGGCGGCTACGAGCAGTACTTC | CSVETGGGYEQYF | NA | 13 | TRBJ2-7 | TRBD1 | TRBV29-1
TGTGCCAGCAGCAAAGTCACCGCCGGGACAGAAGCTTTCTTT | CASSKVTAGTEAFF | few | 14 | TRBJ1-1 | NA | TRBV14
TGTGCCTGGAGCTTGGGACTAGCGGGAGGGTACGAGCAGTACTTC | CAWSLGLAGGYEQYF | NA | 15 | TRBJ2-7 | TRBD2 | TRBV30
TGTGCCAGCAGTGAAGGTTGGGCAGGGAGTAGCAATCAGCCCCAGCATTTT | CASSEGWAGSSNQPQHF | NA | 17 | TRBJ1-5 | NA | TRBV6-1
TGTGCCAGCAGCTTGACAGGGGCCGGGAAAAACACTGAAGCTTTCTTT | CASSLTGAGKNTEAFF | NA | 16 | TRBJ1-1 | TRBD1 | TRBV11-2
TGTGCCAGCAGTGAAGAAGGGTATACGCAGTATTTT | CASSEEGYTQYF | NA | 12 | TRBJ2-3 | NA | TRBV2
TGCGCCAGCTGGGGGACTAGCGGGAGCCCCGGCTCCTACGAGCAGTACTTC | CASWGTSGSPGSYEQYF | few | 17 | TRBJ2-7 | TRBD2 | TRBV10-2
TGTGCCAGCAGCTTGGCGGGGGTAGGGAGTTATGGCTACACCTTC | CASSLAGVGSYGYTF | NA | 15 | TRBJ1-2 | NA | TRBV5-8
TGCGCCAGCAGCTTGGCCCTGAACACCGGGGAGCTGTTTTTT | CASSLALNTGELFF | NA | 14 | TRBJ2-2 | NA | TRBV5-1